These 31 T cell receptor beta chains came from one sample sequenced in a study of CD8 T cells in Susac syndrome. Random hexamers were used to reverse transcribe an amount of about 0.5 to 1 ug RNA. Via MiXCR, TCRdb re-called the immunoSEQ multiplex PCR reads, giving one row per CDR3 protein. The sample has about 120,000 distinct CDR3 sequences, over 95% seen once. Sequencing input: CD4+ T cells from PBMCs. The receptors stem from a human donor with Susac syndrome.

The chain employs TRBV30 and TRBJ2-3, with D uncertain. Germline-derived CDR1 and CDR2 are GTSNPN and SVGIG (reference sequence). Between the trimmed V and J ends, which lost 5 bases and 0 bases, there was a span of 6 bases. The CDR3 spans 12 residues. CDR3 in amino acids: CAWAASTDTQYF. The CDR3, as DNA: TGTGCCTGGGCAGCTAGCACAGATACGCAGTATTTT.

This sequence joins TRBV25-1 and TRBJ1-5; the D is unclear. The germline CDR1 and CDR2 sequences are MGHDK and SYGVNS. This CDR3 has 13 residues. V lost 4 bases and J lost 6, with 10 bases in between. The CDR3 reads CASSVGGSQPQHF. The CDR3 nucleotides read TGTGCCAGCAGTGTGGGAGGAAGTCAGCCCCAGCATTTT.

The rearrangement uses TRBV20-1 and TRBJ2-4; D gene uncertain. Trimming removed 3 bases at V and 9 bases at J, with 6 bases between. Germline V lookup: CDR1 DFQATT, CDR2 SNEGSKA (reference sequence). This CDR3 contains 10 residues. The CDR3 sequence: CSASRSIQYF. The DNA of the CDR3 is TGCAGTGCTAGTAGAAGCATTCAGTACTTC.

The rearrangement links TRBV20-1 to TRBJ1-1; possible D gene TRBD1, 6 bases. Trimming removed 5 bases from V and 5 bases from J, with 12 bases in between. CDR1 is DFQATT, CDR2 SNEGSKA, per germline (reference sequence). CDR3 length: 12 residues. CDR3: CSAAGDVTEAFF. As DNA, the CDR3 is TGCAGTGCTGCAGGGGATGTAACTGAAGCTTTCTTT.

V is TRBV3-1 and J is TRBJ1-1; no reliable D call. Per germline, CDR1 LGHDT and CDR2 YNNKEL (reference sequence). V lost 4 bases to trimming and J lost 0 bases, with 9 bases between them. The CDR3 covers 14 residues. This chain's CDR3 is CASSPTLMNTEAFF. The CDR3 nucleotides read TGTGCCAGCAGCCCGACACTTATGAACACTGAAGCTTTCTTT.

The chain links TRBV25-1 to TRBJ2-5; no definite D call. The CDR3 runs to 16 residues. The germline CDR1 and CDR2 sequences are MGHDK and SYGVNS. Between the trimmed V and J ends, which lost 5 bases and 2 bases, there was a span of 18 bases. The CDR3 sequence: CASSPPVETAQETQYF. The CDR3 DNA reads as TGTGCCAGCAGTCCCCCGGTAGAGACGGCGCAAGAGACCCAGTACTTC. The full variable domain, rest sourced from reference TRBV25-1 and TRBJ2-5, is EADIYQTPRYLVIGTGKKITLECSQTMGHDKMYWYQQDPGMELHLIHYSYGVNSTEKGDLSSESTVSRIRTEHFPLTLESARPSHTSQYLCASSPPVETAQETQYFGPGTRLLVL.

The chain links TRBV29-1 to TRBJ2-5, with TRBD2 matching over 14 bases. CDR3 length equals 15 residues. Germline V gene data show CDR1 as SQVTM and CDR2 as ANQGSEA. This chain's CDR3 is CRQGLAGVLCETQYF. The CDR3 coding sequence is TGCAGACAGGGACTAGCGGGAGTCTTATGTGAGACCCAGTACTTC. The variable domain in full, with the rest retrieved from reference TRBV29-1 and TRBJ2-5, is SAVISQKPSRDICQRGTSLTIQCQVDSQVTMMFWYRQQPGQSLTLIATANQGSEATYESGFVIDKFPISRPNLTFSTLTVSNMSPEDSSIYLCRQGLAGVLCETQYFGPGTRLLVL.

The gene calls are TRBV20-1 and TRBJ2-7; TRBD1 matches 7 bases. The CDR3 consists of 13 residues. The junction had 7 bases not matched to a gene; V was cut back by 7 bases and J by 1 base. The V gene's germline CDR1 is DFQATT and CDR2 SNEGSKA (reference sequence). CDR3 DNA sequence: TGCAGTGGACAGGGAAGTTTATCCTACGAGCAGTACTTC. It specifies CSGQGSLSYEQYF.

The chain links TRBV29-1 to TRBJ2-2, with 7 bases identical to TRBD2. The V segment lost 3 bases and the J segment 1 base; nucleotides outside the gene matches: 5. Germline V gene sequence: CDR1 SQVTM, CDR2 ANQGSEA. The CDR3 runs to 15 residues. CDR3 in amino acids: CSVERGGGNTGELFF. The CDR3 DNA sequence: TGCAGCGTTGAGCGGGGCGGGGGGAACACCGGGGAGCTGTTTTTT.

The chain has TRBV20-1 and TRBJ2-7; 7 bases align to TRBD2. The CDR3 loop spans 13 amino acids. Per the germline V gene, CDR1 is DFQATT and CDR2 is SNEGSKA (reference sequence). V shed 3 bases and J 2 bases; nucleotides not matched to a gene: 4. In nucleotides, the CDR3 is TGCAGTGCTAGTGGGGACTACACCTACGAGCAGTACTTC. Translation: CSASGDYTYEQYF.

V gene TRBV30 combines with J gene TRBJ2-1; maybe TRBD1 (5 bases). V shed 4 bases and J shed 1 base, with 8 bases lying between them. CDR3 length: 13 residues. In germline, CDR1 is GTSNPN, CDR2 SVGIG (reference sequence). The DNA for the CDR3 is TGTGCCTGGAATAGGGGTTCCTACAATGAGCAGTTCTTC. It encodes CAWNRGSYNEQFF.

The J gene is TRBJ2-7, the V gene TRBV30, with D unresolved. Per germline, CDR1 GTSNPN and CDR2 SVGIG (reference sequence). Trimming stripped 1 base from V and 7 bases from J, with 8 bases between. This CDR3 has 11 amino acids. The CDR3 DNA reads TGTGCCTGGAGTGCCCGGATTGAGCAGTACTTC. Amino acids: CAWSARIEQYF.

This clonotype showed up just once. The chain uses TRBV29-1 and TRBJ2-2; perhaps TRBD1 as D (6 bases). CDR1 SQVTM and CDR2 ANQGSEA come from the germline V gene. The CDR3 contains 15 residues. Deletions cut 6 bases from V and 3 bases from J, with 17 bases between. CDR3 protein: CSVRDTKPDTGELFF. The CDR3 DNA follows: TGCAGCGTACGGGACACCAAACCGGACACCGGGGAGCTGTTTTTT.

V is TRBV10-3 and J is TRBJ2-7; 10 nucleotides agree with TRBD2. From germline, CDR1 is ENHRY and CDR2 SYGVKD. This CDR3 is built from 16 residues. Unmatched junction bases numbered 7, after V lost 1 base and J lost 4 bases. CDR3 sequence: CAISEWASGRSYEQYF. In nucleotides, the CDR3 is TGTGCCATCAGTGAGTGGGCTAGCGGGAGATCGTACGAGCAGTACTTC.

This chain links TRBV18 with TRBJ2-1; D ambiguous. Germline lookup yields CDR1 KGHSH and CDR2 LQKENI. The CDR3 is made up of 16 amino acids. V lost 4 bases, J lost 0 bases, and 13 bases lay in between. The CDR3 nucleotides read TGTGCCAGCTCACTCCCCCCCGGATCCTCCTACAATGAGCAGTTCTTC. Protein: CASSLPPGSSYNEQFF.

The rearrangement joins TRBV20-1 to TRBJ2-7, with D unclear. Germline-derived CDR1 and CDR2 are DFQATT and SNEGSKA (reference sequence). This CDR3 has 11 amino acids. The CDR3 spells CSPSTHYEQYF. The DNA for the CDR3 is TGCAGCCCCTCCACACACTACGAGCAGTACTTC.

The chain recombines TRBV29-1 with TRBJ2-3; D is undetermined. This CDR3 is built from 13 residues. The V end lost 8 bases, the J end lost 4 bases, and 16 bases lay between the germline ends. The germline V gene has CDR1 SQVTM and CDR2 ANQGSEA. CDR3 amino acids: CSPRWQSPDTQYF. CDR3 nucleotides: TGCAGCCCCAGGTGGCAGTCGCCAGATACGCAGTATTTT.

V usage is TRBV9 and J usage is TRBJ2-7; no definite D call. The CDR3 loop spans 15 amino acids. Germline CDR1 SGDLS, CDR2 YYNGEE. Trimming cost V 0 bases and J 2 bases, with 12 bases left between them. Here the CDR3 reads CASSVGGGNTYEQYF. CDR3 bases: TGTGCCAGCAGCGTAGGCGGCGGCAACACCTACGAGCAGTACTTC.

This chain joins TRBV11-1 and TRBJ2-2; D may be TRBD1 or TRBD2 (5 bases each). Germline V gene data show CDR1 as SGHAT and CDR2 as FQDESV (reference sequence). Trimming took off 5 bases at V and 6 bases at J, with 13 bases between the two ends. There are 14 residues in the CDR3. CDR3 residues: CASSPPRGAGELFF. The CDR3 bases are TGTGCCAGCAGCCCACCTCGGGGCGCCGGGGAGCTGTTTTTT.

The chain joins TRBV24-1 to TRBJ2-1; possibly TRBD1 for D (6 bases). This CDR3 region has 18 residues. Trimming shortened V by 2 bases and J by 5 bases, and 21 bases separated the two germline ends. CDR1 is KGHDR, CDR2 SFDVKD, per germline. CDR3 sequence reads: CATSDSGQFKAGDNEQFF. The CDR3 coding sequence is TGTGCCACCAGTGATTCGGGACAATTTAAGGCCGGCGACAATGAGCAGTTCTTC.

The rearrangement links TRBV6-2 or TRBV6-3 to TRBJ2-7, with 8 nucleotides matching TRBD2. The CDR3 extends over 15 amino acids. After removal of 6 bases from V and 2 bases from J, the junction contained 9 bases not matched to a gene. Looked up from germline, CDR1 is MNHEY and CDR2 is SVGEGT. CDR3 coding DNA: TGTGCCAGCAGCCCTACCGGGAGGGCCCCCTACGAGCAGTACTTC. This codes for CASSPTGRAPYEQYF.

This clonotype showed up just once. This chain joins TRBV29-1 and TRBJ1-2; maybe TRBD1 (6 bases). Germline V gene lookup returns CDR1 SQVTM and CDR2 ANQGSEA. V lost 4 bases, J lost 3 bases, and 12 bases lay in between. CDR3 length equals 13 residues. The CDR3 coding sequence is TGCAGCGTTGTGGGGGGCGACGACTATGGCTACACCTTC. Encoded protein: CSVVGGDDYGYTF.

DNA of the CDR3: TGTGCCTGGACGCGCGGGAGGGAAGAGACCCAGTACTTC. Its protein product is CAWTRGREETQYF. This rearrangement joins TRBV30 to TRBJ2-5; 9 bases are a match to TRBD2. The CDR3 is 13 residues long. The germline CDR1 and CDR2 sequences are GTSNPN and SVGIG (reference sequence). J gave up 3 bases and V 4 bases, and 3 bases lay outside the gene matches.

V gene TRBV5-4 combines with J gene TRBJ1-6; tentative D call: TRBD1 (5 bases). CDR3 length: 15 residues. Between the trimmed V and J ends, which lost 3 bases and 9 bases, there was a span of 16 bases. Germline V CDR1 and CDR2: SGHNT, YYREEE (reference sequence). For the CDR3, the DNA is TGTGCCAGCAGCTCGGACACAAAGGGCGGTTCACCCCTCCACTTT. This codes for CASSSDTKGGSPLHF.

This chain uses TRBV25-1 with TRBJ1-1, with TRBD1 as a possible D gene (6 bases). The germline gives CDR1 MGHDK, CDR2 SYGVNS. The V end was cut by 8 bases, the J end by 4 bases, with 17 bases between. The length of the CDR3 is 14 residues. The CDR3 spells CASLRGGRSTEAFF. The DNA of the CDR3 is TGTGCCAGCTTAAGAGGGGGTAGGAGCACTGAAGCTTTCTTT.

The V gene is TRBV24-1, the J gene TRBJ2-1; unclear D gene. CDR1 and CDR2 (germline): KGHDR, SFDVKD. This CDR3 region has 14 residues. Between the trimmed V and J ends, which lost 5 bases and 0 bases, there was a span of 7 bases. This CDR3 reads CATSGPYSYNEQFF. CDR3 DNA: TGTGCCACCAGTGGGCCATACTCCTACAATGAGCAGTTCTTC.

This rearrangement joins TRBV29-1 to TRBJ2-1; no definite D call. Germline V gene sequence: CDR1 SQVTM, CDR2 ANQGSEA. This CDR3 has 13 amino acids. The V gene lost 5 bases and the J gene lost 9 bases, with 17 bases spanning the gap. The CDR3 loop reads CSVRVNVDGEQFF. The CDR3 DNA reads as TGCAGCGTTCGCGTCAACGTTGACGGTGAGCAGTTCTTC.

The chain joins TRBV29-1 to TRBJ1-2, with D uncertain. The CDR3 is 13 amino acids. CDR1 and CDR2 (germline): SQVTM, ANQGSEA. V gave up 4 bases and J gave up 2 bases, with 11 bases separating them. This chain's CDR3 is CSVVTGSNYGYTF. The CDR3 DNA reads as TGCAGCGTTGTGACTGGTTCGAACTATGGCTACACCTTC. The variable domain in full, completed from reference TRBV29-1 and TRBJ1-2, reads SAVISQKPSRDICQRGTSLTIQCQVDSQVTMMFWYRQQPGQSLTLIATANQGSEATYESGFVIDKFPISRPNLTFSTLTVSNMSPEDSSIYLCSVVTGSNYGYTFGSGTRLTVV.

V usage is TRBV5-1 and J usage is TRBJ2-1; 8 bases align to TRBD1. The J segment lost 10 bases and the V segment lost 4 bases, leaving 16 bases of the junction unmatched. Germline V gene lookup returns CDR1 SGHRS and CDR2 YFSETQ. The CDR3 has 16 amino acids. This CDR3 reads CASSPFSGQGLGEQFF. In DNA, the CDR3 is TGCGCCAGCAGCCCCTTTAGTGGACAGGGTCTCGGGGAGCAGTTCTTC.

The CDR3 coding sequence is TGCAGCGTTGGGCTAGGAGGTTACGAGCAGTACTTC. This encodes CSVGLGGYEQYF. This chain connects TRBV29-1 to TRBJ2-7; TRBD2 is a possible D gene (5 bases). In germline, CDR1 is SQVTM, CDR2 ANQGSEA. The CDR3 spans 12 residues. Deletions cut 4 bases from V and 4 bases from J, with 11 bases between.

The chain has TRBV18 and TRBJ2-1, with D unresolved. CDR1 is KGHSH and CDR2 is LQKENI in the germline V gene. V shed 5 bases and J shed 0 bases, with 14 bases lying between them. The CDR3 contains 16 residues. The CDR3 DNA follows: TGTGCCAGCTCATTCGTTACCGTTAGCTCCTACAATGAGCAGTTCTTC. Its protein is CASSFVTVSSYNEQFF.